One and the same sample provided the 24 T cell receptor beta chains below, sequenced in a study of molecular identifiers for immune sequencing clone quantification. TCRdb re-called the PCR reads with MiXCR, one entry per CDR3 protein. The sample holds about 510,000 distinct CDR3 sequences, about 25% seen once. The sequencing sample was made of naive CD8+ T cells from blood, with Jurkat cell RNA spiked in. The sample's subset: FACS-sorted CD8+CD4-CCR7+CD45RA+ naive T cells. The receptors stem from a human donor in good health. Some libraries in this study had Jurkat cell RNA spiked in.

The chain has TRBV9 and TRBJ2-3; 7 bases are a match to TRBD1. Germline lookup yields CDR1 SGDLS and CDR2 YYNGEE. The V and J ends lost 4 bases and 11 bases, in that order; junction bases with no gene match: 13. The CDR3 is made up of 14 amino acids. CDR3 loop: CASSYGDSPLGQYF. The CDR3 region has the DNA TGTGCCAGCAGCTACGGGGACAGCCCTCTTGGGCAGTATTTT.

The J gene is TRBJ2-3, the V gene TRBV24-1; D is ambiguous. Germline lookup yields CDR1 KGHDR and CDR2 SFDVKD. There are 12 residues in the CDR3. Trimming removed 2 bases at V and 7 bases at J, with 6 bases between. The CDR3 loop is CATSDYGYTQYF. CDR3 in DNA: TGTGCCACCAGTGATTATGGATATACGCAGTATTTT.

On this clonotype: Sequence at one end of the junction differs from germline and may be a read error. This chain connects TRBV12-3 or TRBV12-4 to TRBJ2-1; perhaps TRBD2 as D (6 bases). CDR3 size: 13 residues. This CDR3 is CASSIQAGNEPFF. The CDR3 DNA is TGTGCCAGCAGTATCCAGGCGGGGAATGAGCCGTTCTTC.

CDR3 amino acids: CASSLSAINIQYF. The CDR3 region has the DNA TGTGCCAGCAGCTTGTCTGCCATTAACATTCAGTACTTC. The genes are TRBV13 and TRBJ2-4, with D uncertain. The CDR3 has 13 amino acids. The V and J ends lost 3 bases and 7 bases respectively, with 10 bases between them. CDR1 is PRHDT, CDR2 FYEKMQ, per germline (reference sequence).

This clonotype was seen a handful of times. The missing conserved phenylalanine or tryptophan at the end of this CDR3 makes a read error likely. The V call is TRBV13, the J call TRBJ2-5; TRBD1 or TRBD2 may be the D gene (6 bases each). The CDR3 totals 14 residues. V was shortened by 5 bases and J by 1 base, with 11 bases between the two germline ends. The germline CDR1 and CDR2 sequences are PRHDT and FYEKMQ (reference sequence). The CDR3, as DNA: TGTGCCAGCAGCCCGCGGGACACCCAAGAGACCCAGTACTCC. It codes for CASSPRDTQETQYS.

This clonotype was seen just once. The V and J genes are TRBV24-1 and TRBJ2-1, with unresolved D. The CDR3 is made up of 12 amino acids. Germline-derived CDR1 and CDR2 are KGHDR and SFDVKD. V lost 5 bases, J lost 9 bases, and 10 bases lay in between. The chain's CDR3 is CATSAEWGEQFF. CDR3 sequence (DNA): TGTGCCACCAGTGCGGAATGGGGTGAGCAGTTCTTC.

The chain recombines TRBV12-5 with TRBJ2-1; the match to TRBD2 covers 11 bases. The CDR3 runs to 17 residues. The ends lost 0 bases at V and 8 bases at J; junction bases unmatched: 9. In germline, CDR1 is LGHNT, CDR2 FRNRAP. The CDR3 bases are TGTGCTAGTGGTTTGGTACGGGGACTAGCGGATCCCGATGAGCAGTTCTTC. This codes for CASGLVRGLADPDEQFF. Supplemented by reference TRBV12-5 and TRBJ2-1, the full variable domain reads DARVTQTPRHKVTEMGQEVTMRCQPILGHNTVFWYRQTMMQGLELLAYFRNRAPLDDSGMPKDRFSAEMPDATLATLKIQPSEPRDSAVYFCASGLVRGLADPDEQFFGPGTRLTVL.

The sample holds a few counts of this clonotype. This chain uses TRBV2 with TRBJ1-2, with D unclear. Germline CDR1 and CDR2: SNHLY and FYNNEI. The CDR3 sequence is 13 residues long. Trimming took off 11 bases at V and 4 bases at J, with 17 bases between the two ends. The CDR3 reads CAGAAASSYGYTF. The CDR3 coding sequence is TGTGCCGGAGCAGCGGCAAGTAGCTATGGCTACACCTTC.

This clonotype was found a few times. The V call is TRBV7-2, the J call TRBJ2-7; 7 bases map to TRBD2. The CDR3 runs to 15 residues. Germline assignment: CDR1 SGHTA and CDR2 FQGNSA. The J segment lost 2 bases and the V segment lost 1 base, leaving 5 bases of the junction unmatched. This CDR3 is CASSLDAGAPYEQYF. CDR3 nucleotides: TGTGCCAGCAGCTTAGATGCGGGAGCCCCCTACGAGCAGTACTTC.

The chain links TRBV4-3 to TRBJ1-2; possibly TRBD1 for D (5 bases). The length of the CDR3 is 19 residues. Trimming left V 0 bases short and J 2 bases short, with 22 bases between. From germline, CDR1 is LGHNA and CDR2 YSLEER. The CDR3 here is CASSQDMTAKLSYNYGYTF. CDR3 DNA sequence: TGCGCCAGCAGCCAAGACATGACAGCCAAATTAAGCTACAACTATGGCTACACCTTC.

The chain couples TRBV5-4 to TRBJ1-1; perhaps TRBD1 as D (5 bases). This CDR3 spans 14 amino acids. V lost 4 bases, J lost 5 bases, and 15 bases lay in between. Germline assignment: CDR1 SGHNT and CDR2 YYREEE (reference sequence). CDR3 amino acids: CASSGLEGRTEAFF. DNA of the CDR3: TGTGCCAGCAGCGGACTGGAGGGGCGGACTGAAGCTTTCTTT. Based on the CDR3 plus reference TRBV5-4 and TRBJ1-1, the full variable domain is ETGVTQSPTHLIKTRGQQVTLRCSSQSGHNTVSWYQQALGQGPQFIFQYYREEENGRGNFPPRFSGLQFPNYSSELNVNALELDDSALYLCASSGLEGRTEAFFGQGTRLTVV.

This clonotype was counted only a few times. The chain has TRBV4-1 and TRBJ2-1; 10 bases map to TRBD1. Germline CDR1 is MGHRA and CDR2 is YSYEKL. V dropped 3 bases and J dropped 4; count of bases not matched to a gene: 6. CDR3 size: 16 residues. The CDR3 reads CASSHDRGLEYNEQFF. The CDR3 DNA follows: TGCGCCAGCAGCCACGACAGGGGGCTTGAATACAATGAGCAGTTCTTC.

This clonotype was recorded a few times. The chain carries TRBV12-3 or TRBV12-4 and TRBJ1-3; 8 nucleotides match TRBD1. CDR3 length: 16 amino acids. The J segment lost 0 bases and the V segment lost 1 base, leaving 2 bases of the junction unmatched. The CDR3 here is CASSLGTGFSGNTIYF. The CDR3 coding sequence is TGTGCCAGCAGTTTAGGGACAGGGTTCTCTGGAAACACCATATATTTT.

Concerning this clonotype itself: A read error may account for a junction end that differs from germline. CDR3 protein: CASSFRVGLDNGQFF. CDR3 sequence (DNA): TGTGCCAGCAGTTTTCGGGTAGGGTTGGACAATGGGCAGTTCTTC. V and J are TRBV27 and TRBJ2-1; D perhaps matches TRBD1 (5 bases). The CDR3 is made up of 15 amino acids. CDR1 is MNHEY, CDR2 SMNVEV, per germline (reference sequence).

This clonotype was counted only a few times. The CDR3 bases are TGTGCCAGCAATCGCGGGGGGGATATCACAGATACGCAGTATTTT. Translation: CASNRGGDITDTQYF. This chain links TRBV12-3 or TRBV12-4 with TRBJ2-3; the match to TRBD2 covers 9 bases. This CDR3 is 15 amino acids long. V gave up 7 bases and J gave up 2 bases; unmatched junction bases: 7.

This clonotype was seen a handful of times. This rearrangement joins TRBV6-5 to TRBJ2-1; D possibly corresponds to TRBD1 (6 bases). The CDR3 is 15 residues long. Deletions cut 1 base from V and 9 bases from J, with 16 bases between. Germline V CDR1 and CDR2: MNHEY, SVGAGI. The CDR3 is CASSYWRSGEGEQFF. DNA of the CDR3: TGTGCCAGCAGTTACTGGAGGTCAGGGGAAGGTGAGCAGTTCTTC.

This clonotype was recorded once. V gene TRBV28 combines with J gene TRBJ2-7, with D perhaps matching TRBD2 (6 bases). The V end lost 1 base, the J end lost 3 bases, and 10 bases lay between the germline ends. The CDR3 is made up of 14 amino acids. Looked up from germline, CDR1 is MDHEN and CDR2 is SYDVKM. The CDR3, as DNA: TGTGCCAGCAGTTTATTGCGGGGAATCTACGAGCAGTACTTC. Amino acids: CASSLLRGIYEQYF. Combining the CDR3 with reference TRBV28 and TRBJ2-7 gives the whole variable domain DVKVTQSSRYLVKRTGEKVFLECVQDMDHENMFWYRQDPGLGLRLIYFSYDVKMKEKGDIPEGYSVSREKKERFSLILESASTNQTSMYLCASSLLRGIYEQYFGPGTRLTVT.

This clonotype was detected many times. The CDR3 DNA reads TGTGCCAGCAGTCCAACCAATCAGCCCCAGCATTTT. Its translation is CASSPTNQPQHF. The J gene is TRBJ1-5, the V gene TRBV6-2 or TRBV6-3, with D unresolved. The CDR3 has 12 residues. Deletions cut 5 bases from V and 3 bases from J, with 5 bases between. Germline CDR1 and CDR2: MNHEY and SVGEGT.

The chain links TRBV7-6 to TRBJ2-7; TRBD1 might be the D (6 bases). Looked up from germline, CDR1 is SGHVS and CDR2 is FNYEAQ. The CDR3 contains 17 residues. Deletions cut 2 bases from V and 4 bases from J, with 21 bases between. The chain's CDR3 is CASSLPSRTVKQYEQYF. CDR3 DNA: TGTGCCAGCAGCTTACCCTCAAGGACAGTAAAACAGTACGAGCAGTACTTC.

This clonotype was counted ten times or more. The genes are TRBV5-6 and TRBJ2-5; D is ambiguous. V lost 0 bases to trimming and J lost 4 bases, with 13 bases between them. The CDR3 is 15 residues long. Germline CDR1 is SGHDT and CDR2 is YYEEEE. The DNA for the CDR3 is TGTGCCAGCAGCTTGGAGTTGGGGTTACTAGAGACCCAGTACTTC. This codes for CASSLELGLLETQYF.

This rearrangement joins TRBV4-3 to TRBJ2-5, with TRBD2 as a possible D gene (5 bases). Germline V CDR1 and CDR2: LGHNA, YSLEER. V lost 0 bases, J lost 2 bases, and 10 bases lay in between. This CDR3 comprises 15 residues. The CDR3 protein is CASSQDRGIQETQYF. The CDR3 DNA reads TGCGCCAGCAGCCAAGATCGGGGAATTCAAGAGACCCAGTACTTC.

This clonotype was seen a few times. The conserved phenylalanine or tryptophan normally closing the CDR3 is absent here, so this likely arose from a read error. The J gene is TRBJ1-4, the V gene TRBV5-4, with 9 bases matching TRBD1. There are 16 residues in the CDR3. The V segment lost 4 bases and the J segment 7 bases; nucleotides outside the gene matches: 11. CDR1 is SGHNT and CDR2 is YYREEE in the germline V gene (reference sequence). CDR3 in amino acids: CASSGRTGADGEKLFS. CDR3 nucleotides: TGTGCCAGCAGCGGTCGGACAGGGGCCGACGGTGAAAAACTGTTTTCT.

This clonotype was seen a handful of times. The V gene is TRBV3-1, the J gene TRBJ1-4, with TRBD1 as a possible D gene (5 bases). Germline loops: CDR1 LGHDT, CDR2 YNNKEL (reference sequence). This CDR3 region has 16 residues. V was cut by 3 bases and J by 6 bases, with 17 bases left in between. CDR3 DNA sequence: TGTGCCAGCAGCCAGGGGACGCCGATCCGGGATGAAAAACTGTTTTTT. It is translated as CASSQGTPIRDEKLFF.

The V gene is TRBV7-6, the J gene TRBJ2-3, with D perhaps matching TRBD2 (5 bases). V gave up 2 bases and J gave up 11 bases, with 17 bases separating them. The CDR3 extends over 14 amino acids. From germline, CDR1 is SGHVS and CDR2 FNYEAQ. The CDR3, as DNA: TGTGCCAGCAGCTTACGGGATCCCTGGGTTGAGCAGTATTTT. It is translated as CASSLRDPWVEQYF.